A single sample is the source of the 3 T cell receptor beta chains below, sequenced in a study of T-cell reconstitution after alpha-beta-depleted transplantation in children. Unique molecular identifiers were incorporated into the prepared TCRbeta library. TCRdb re-called the PCR reads through MiXCR, storing one row per CDR3 protein. Among around 440,000 distinct CDR3 sequences listed, approximately 10% were seen once. Sequencing used PBMCs, obtained before TCRalphabeta/CD19-depleted stem cell transplant. The receptors here all came from a child aged 2-15 years with inherited bone marrow failure, due to receive a stem cell transplant.

This chain links TRBV7-9 with TRBJ2-7; D tentatively fits TRBD1 or TRBD2 (5 bases each). The CDR3 is 13 residues long. The V end was cut by 6 bases, the J end by 4 bases, with 13 bases between. Germline CDR1 and CDR2: SEHNR and FQNEAQ (reference sequence). This chain's CDR3 is CASRGDLEYEQYF. DNA for the CDR3: TGTGCCAGCAGGGGGGACCTGGAGTACGAGCAGTACTTC.

This clonotype was observed at least ten times. The V and J genes are TRBV27 and TRBJ2-7; D unresolved. Deletions cut 2 bases from V and 4 bases from J, with 15 bases between. The CDR3 has 15 residues. Germline CDR1 MNHEY, CDR2 SMNVEV (reference sequence). The CDR3 nucleotides read TGTGCCAGCAGTTTACACTCGGGCGGACGATACGAGCAGTACTTC. It encodes CASSLHSGGRYEQYF.

A remark on this clonotype: This may stem from a read error, because a much larger clone lies one nucleotide away. This sequence joins TRBV3-1 and TRBJ2-1; D might be TRBD2 (6 bases). V was shortened by 3 bases and J by 4 bases, with 16 bases between the two germline ends. Germline assignment: CDR1 LGHDT and CDR2 YNNKEL (reference sequence). This CDR3 region has 16 residues. The CDR3 DNA sequence: TGTGCCAGCAGCCACGCTGTAGCGGTGGGATACAATGAGCAGTTCTTC. Translating it yields CASSHAVAVGYNEQFF.